Below, one TCR beta chain is given with its context. The antigen is undetermined. The CDR3 runs to 15 residues. Per germline, CDR1 LNHNV and CDR2 YYDKDF (reference sequence). V lost 0 bases to trimming and J lost 6 bases, with 14 bases between them. The data derive from a study of post-analysis software for immune sequencing data. Broader study findings: Significantly lower normalized Chao1 diversity was found in patients with multiple sclerosis relative to controls. Among five TRBV segments more frequent in patients than controls were TRBV5-6, TRBV5-1 and TRBV20-1.

The library was made from cDNA and included unique molecular identifiers. TCRdb redid the calling of the PCR reads with MiXCR, one entry per CDR3 protein. The sample records under 900,000 distinct CDR3 sequences, roughly 50% being singletons. Sequencing was done on a sample of blood. The receptor comes from a girl aged 5 to 17 with multiple sclerosis. J is TRBJ2-5 and V is TRBV15; D assignment may be TRBD1 or TRBD2 (6 bases each). This chain's CDR3 is CATSRDHGGGKTQYF. The CDR3 DNA sequence: TGTGCCACCAGCAGAGATCATGGGGGCGGGAAGACCCAGTACTTC.